Below are 6 T cell receptor beta chains sequenced from a single sample in a study of vaccination effects on CD4 cells after COVID-19 (dated by TCRdb to the early 2020s). No antigen has been assigned to these receptors. To identify antigen-specific CD4+ T cell clonotypes by their expansion, the ViraFEST assay first stimulated PBMC with viral peptide pools and then applied TCR sequencing. After more than nine days of culture, CD4+ T cells were isolated with the EasySep CD4+ T cell isolation kit. The absence of prior SARS-CoV-2 infection in healthy vaccine recipients was confirmed by negative nucleocapsid antibodies before and after vaccination. The receptor library was made with the immunoSEQ multiplex PCR assay. TCRdb took this table from immuneACCESS and kept in-frame rearrangements with V and J called. Such tables lack part of the clones; where checked against another copy, unresolved V genes explain under half of the gap, and the rest is unexplained. Recorded for this sample are roughly 41,000 clones; about 60% of them occurred a single time. The ten largest clones add up to more than 13% of the sample.

The source material was CD4+ T cells from PBMCs cultured with HCoV-OC43 spike peptides, sampled before COVID-19 vaccination. The cell subset or site label for this specimen denotes: HCoV-OC43 spike overlapping peptide pool stimulation. The receptors shown here come from a human donor who received a COVID-19 vaccine.

This clone has more than one count but fewer than ten. The chain combines TRBV9 with TRBJ1-1; no clear D. The CDR3 runs 15 residues. Per the germline V gene, CDR1 is SGDLS and CDR2 is YYNGEE. The V and J ends lost 0 bases and 6 bases respectively, with 15 bases between them. The CDR3 loop is CASSVAGWEVAEAFF. In DNA, the CDR3 is TGTGCCAGCAGCGTAGCGGGGTGGGAGGTCGCTGAAGCTTTCTTT.

V gene TRBV11-1 combines with J gene TRBJ2-1, with 15 bases matching TRBD2. The CDR3 consists of 12 residues. The V gene end was trimmed by 4 bases and the J gene end by 14 bases; junction bases not matched to a gene: 0. Germline CDR1 SGHAT, CDR2 FQDESV (reference sequence). The CDR3 loop reads CASSWTSGGEFF. DNA for the CDR3: TGTGCCAGCAGCTGGACTAGCGGGGGGGAGTTCTTC. The whole variable domain, remainder taken from reference TRBV11-1 and TRBJ2-1, is EAEVAQSPRYKITEKSQAVAFWCDPISGHATLYWYRQILGQGPELLVQFQDESVVDDSQLPKDRFSAERLKGVDSTLKIQPAELGDSAMYLCASSWTSGGEFFGPGTRLTVL.

V is TRBV27 and J is TRBJ1-6, with D hard to call. This CDR3 has 14 residues. With 2 bases removed from V and 12 bases from J, the gap between germline ends came to 14 bases. CDR1 and CDR2 (germline): MNHEY, SMNVEV (reference sequence). Here the CDR3 DNA reads TGTGCCAGCAGTTTACTCAATATTTTGGGACCCCTCCACTTT. Its translation: CASSLLNILGPLHF.

The genes are TRBV6-5 and TRBJ2-3; a possible D gene is TRBD1 (6 bases). V lost 8 bases, J lost 4 bases, and 16 bases lay in between. CDR3 length: 14 residues. Germline values: CDR1 MNHEY, CDR2 SVGAGI. The CDR3 protein is CASLPGGGPDTQYF. CDR3 bases: TGTGCCAGCCTACCTGGGGGCGGCCCAGATACGCAGTATTTT.

This clone was recorded only once. The V gene is TRBV5-4, the J gene TRBJ2-2; TRBD1 aligns across 7 bases. Germline trimming cut 4 bases from V and 1 base from J; bases unmatched to any gene: 4. The CDR3 extends over 15 amino acids. Germline V lookup: CDR1 SGHNT, CDR2 YYREEE (reference sequence). The CDR3 nucleotides read TGTGCCAGCAGCACGGGACAGAGGAACACCGGGGAGCTGTTTTTT. This encodes CASSTGQRNTGELFF.

This clone occurred a few times. Here the CDR3 DNA reads TGTGCCAGTAGCCGGGACAGGAACTATGGCTACACCTTC. It codes for CASSRDRNYGYTF. V usage is TRBV19 and J usage is TRBJ1-2, with 8 bases identical to TRBD1. CDR1 is LNHDA, CDR2 SQIVND, per germline (reference sequence). The CDR3 sequence is 13 residues long. With V trimmed by 6 bases and J by 2 bases, 2 bases remained unmatched.